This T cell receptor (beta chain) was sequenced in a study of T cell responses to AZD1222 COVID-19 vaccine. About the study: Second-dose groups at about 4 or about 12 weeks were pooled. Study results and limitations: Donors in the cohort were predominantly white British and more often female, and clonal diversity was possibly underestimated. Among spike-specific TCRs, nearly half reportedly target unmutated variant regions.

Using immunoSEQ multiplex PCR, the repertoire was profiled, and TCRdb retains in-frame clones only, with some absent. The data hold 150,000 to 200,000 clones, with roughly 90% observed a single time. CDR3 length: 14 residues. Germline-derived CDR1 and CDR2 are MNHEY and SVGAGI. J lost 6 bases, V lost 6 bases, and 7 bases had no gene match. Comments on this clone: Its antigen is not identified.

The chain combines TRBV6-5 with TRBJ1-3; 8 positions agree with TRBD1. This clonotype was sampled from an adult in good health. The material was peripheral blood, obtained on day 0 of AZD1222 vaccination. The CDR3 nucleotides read TGTGCCAGCAGCCGGGACAGGATTCAAAACACCATATATTTT. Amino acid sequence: CASSRDRIQNTIYF.